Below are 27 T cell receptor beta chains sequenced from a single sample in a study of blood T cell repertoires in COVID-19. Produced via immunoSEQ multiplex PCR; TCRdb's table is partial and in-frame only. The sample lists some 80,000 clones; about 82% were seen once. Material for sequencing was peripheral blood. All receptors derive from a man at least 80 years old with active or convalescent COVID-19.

The CDR3 here is CASNPDRVETGELFF. In DNA, the CDR3 is TGTGCCAGTAACCCGGACAGAGTGGAGACCGGGGAGCTGTTTTTT. V and J are TRBV19 and TRBJ2-2, with D perhaps TRBD1 (6 bases). V was pared by 7 bases and J by 5 bases, with 17 bases between. Germline CDR1 reads LNHDA; CDR2 reads SQIVND (reference sequence). The CDR3 length is 15 residues.

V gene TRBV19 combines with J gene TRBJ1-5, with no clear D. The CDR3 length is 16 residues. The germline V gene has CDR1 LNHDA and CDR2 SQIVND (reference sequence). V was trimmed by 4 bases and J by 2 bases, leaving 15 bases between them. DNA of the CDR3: TGTGCCAGTAGTAGCGTCGAGGGTTCGGGCAATCAGCCCCAGCATTTT. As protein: CASSSVEGSGNQPQHF. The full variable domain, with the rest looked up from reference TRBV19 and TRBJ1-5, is DGGITQSPKYLFRKEGQNVTLSCEQNLNHDAMYWYRQDPGQGLRLIYYSQIVNDFQKGDIAEGYSVSREKKESFPLTVTSAQKNPTAFYLCASSSVEGSGNQPQHFGDGTRLSIL.

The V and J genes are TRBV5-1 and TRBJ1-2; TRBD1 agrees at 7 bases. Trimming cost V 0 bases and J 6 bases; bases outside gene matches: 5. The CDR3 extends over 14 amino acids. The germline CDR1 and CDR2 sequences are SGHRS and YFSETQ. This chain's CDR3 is CASSLAGGYDGYTF. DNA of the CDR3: TGCGCCAGCAGCTTGGCAGGGGGATATGATGGCTACACCTTC.

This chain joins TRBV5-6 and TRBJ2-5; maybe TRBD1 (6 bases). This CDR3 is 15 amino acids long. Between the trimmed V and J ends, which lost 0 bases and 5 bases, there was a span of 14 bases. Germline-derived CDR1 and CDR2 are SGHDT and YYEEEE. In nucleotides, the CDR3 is TGTGCCAGCAGCTTGGCCCACAGGGCAGGGGAGACCCAGTACTTC. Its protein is CASSLAHRAGETQYF.

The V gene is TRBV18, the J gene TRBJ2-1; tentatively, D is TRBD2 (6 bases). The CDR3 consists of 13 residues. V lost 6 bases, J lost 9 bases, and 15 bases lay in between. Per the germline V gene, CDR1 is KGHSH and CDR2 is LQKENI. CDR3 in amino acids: CASSRDWEGEQFF. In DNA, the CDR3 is TGTGCCAGCTCGCGGGATTGGGAAGGTGAGCAGTTCTTC.

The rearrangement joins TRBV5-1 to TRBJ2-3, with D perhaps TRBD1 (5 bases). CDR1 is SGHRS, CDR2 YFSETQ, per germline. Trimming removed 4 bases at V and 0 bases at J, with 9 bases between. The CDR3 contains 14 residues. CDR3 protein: CASSRGSSTDTQYF. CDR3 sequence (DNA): TGCGCCAGCAGCAGGGGATCTAGCACAGATACGCAGTATTTT.

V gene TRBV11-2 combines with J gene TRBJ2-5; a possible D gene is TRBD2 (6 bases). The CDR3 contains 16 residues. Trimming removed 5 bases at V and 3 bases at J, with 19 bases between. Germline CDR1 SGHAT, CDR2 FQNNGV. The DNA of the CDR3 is TGTGCCAGCAGCCTAAGACTAGGCCTTACAAAAGAGACCCAGTACTTC. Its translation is CASSLRLGLTKETQYF.

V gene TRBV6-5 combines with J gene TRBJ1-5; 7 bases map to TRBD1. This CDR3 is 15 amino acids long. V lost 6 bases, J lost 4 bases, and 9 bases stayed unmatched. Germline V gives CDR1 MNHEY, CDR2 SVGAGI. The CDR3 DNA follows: TGTGCCAGCAGAGCGTGGGACAGTTTGAATCAGCCCCAGCATTTT. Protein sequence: CASRAWDSLNQPQHF.

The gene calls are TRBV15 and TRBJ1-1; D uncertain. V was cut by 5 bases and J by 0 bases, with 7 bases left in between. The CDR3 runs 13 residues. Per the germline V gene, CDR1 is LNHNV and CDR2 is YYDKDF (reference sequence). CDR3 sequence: CATSRRLNTEAFF. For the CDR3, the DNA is TGTGCCACCAGCCGCAGGCTGAACACTGAAGCTTTCTTT.

CDR3: CASTGGGATRSGNTIYF. In DNA form, the CDR3 reads TGTGCCAGCACCGGCGGGGGGGCCACCCGCTCTGGAAACACCATATATTTT. The chain has TRBV2 and TRBJ1-3; maybe TRBD1 (6 bases). This CDR3 spans 17 amino acids. Trimming took off 7 bases at V and 0 bases at J, with 19 bases between the two ends. In germline, CDR1 is SNHLY, CDR2 FYNNEI.

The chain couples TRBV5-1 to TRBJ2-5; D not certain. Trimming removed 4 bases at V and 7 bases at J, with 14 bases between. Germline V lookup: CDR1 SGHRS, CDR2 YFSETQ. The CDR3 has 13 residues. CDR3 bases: TGCGCCAGCAGCCCTCCTAACCCGGGGACCCAGTACTTC. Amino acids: CASSPPNPGTQYF.

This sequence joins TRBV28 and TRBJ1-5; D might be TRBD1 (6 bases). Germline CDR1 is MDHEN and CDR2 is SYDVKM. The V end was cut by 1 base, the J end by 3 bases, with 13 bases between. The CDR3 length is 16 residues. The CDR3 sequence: CASSLFPQGDNQPQHF. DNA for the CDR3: TGTGCCAGCAGTTTATTCCCACAGGGTGACAATCAGCCCCAGCATTTT.

The CDR3 loop is CASSLGVNEQFF. Here the CDR3 DNA reads TGCGCCAGCAGCTTAGGGGTCAATGAGCAGTTCTTC. The chain carries TRBV5-1 and TRBJ2-1, with D tentatively TRBD1 (5 bases). This CDR3 has 12 amino acids. Looked up from germline, CDR1 is SGHRS and CDR2 is YFSETQ. Trimming removed 2 bases at V and 6 bases at J, with 6 bases between.

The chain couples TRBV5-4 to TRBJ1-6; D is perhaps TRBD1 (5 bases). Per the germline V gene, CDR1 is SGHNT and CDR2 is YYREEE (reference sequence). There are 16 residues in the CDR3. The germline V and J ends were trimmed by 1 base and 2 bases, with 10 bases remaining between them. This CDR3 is CASSLLGVAYNSPLHF. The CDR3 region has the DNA TGTGCCAGCAGCTTGTTAGGGGTGGCCTATAATTCACCCCTCCACTTT.

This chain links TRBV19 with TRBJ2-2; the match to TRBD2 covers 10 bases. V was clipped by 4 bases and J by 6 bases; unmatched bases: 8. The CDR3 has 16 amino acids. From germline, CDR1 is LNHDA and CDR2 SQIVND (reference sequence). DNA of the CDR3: TGTGCCAGTAGTAGAGCCGGGACTAGCGTTGCCGGGGAGCTGTTTTTT. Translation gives CASSRAGTSVAGELFF.

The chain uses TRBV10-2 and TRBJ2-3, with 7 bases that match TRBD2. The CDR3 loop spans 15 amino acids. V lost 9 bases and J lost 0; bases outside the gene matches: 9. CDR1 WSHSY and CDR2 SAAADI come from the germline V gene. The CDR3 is CASLWSGVSTDTQYF. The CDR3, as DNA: TGCGCCAGTCTCTGGAGCGGGGTGAGCACAGATACGCAGTATTTT.

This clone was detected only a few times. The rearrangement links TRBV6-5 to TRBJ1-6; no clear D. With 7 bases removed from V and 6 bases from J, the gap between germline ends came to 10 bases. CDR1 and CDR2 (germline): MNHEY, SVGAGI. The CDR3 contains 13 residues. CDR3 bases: TGTGCCAGCACCAACCGGGTTAATTCACCCCTCCACTTT. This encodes CASTNRVNSPLHF.

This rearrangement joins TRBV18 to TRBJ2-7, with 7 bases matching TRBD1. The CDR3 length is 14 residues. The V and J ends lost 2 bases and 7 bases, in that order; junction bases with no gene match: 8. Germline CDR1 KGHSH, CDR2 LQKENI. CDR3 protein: CASSPYGQDQEQYV. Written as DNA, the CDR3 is TGTGCCAGCTCACCATATGGACAGGATCAAGAGCAGTACGTC.

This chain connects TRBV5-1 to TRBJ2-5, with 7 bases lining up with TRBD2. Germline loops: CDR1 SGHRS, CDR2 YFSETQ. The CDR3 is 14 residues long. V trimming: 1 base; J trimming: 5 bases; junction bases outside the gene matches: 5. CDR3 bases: TGCGCCAGCAGCTTGAGCGGGATGGATGAGACCCAGTACTTC. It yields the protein CASSLSGMDETQYF. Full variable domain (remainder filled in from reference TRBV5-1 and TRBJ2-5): KAGVTQTPRYLIKTRGQQVTLSCSPISGHRSVSWYQQTPGQGLQFLFEYFSETQRNKGNFPGRFSGRQFSNSRSEMNVSTLELGDSALYLCASSLSGMDETQYFGPGTRLLVL.

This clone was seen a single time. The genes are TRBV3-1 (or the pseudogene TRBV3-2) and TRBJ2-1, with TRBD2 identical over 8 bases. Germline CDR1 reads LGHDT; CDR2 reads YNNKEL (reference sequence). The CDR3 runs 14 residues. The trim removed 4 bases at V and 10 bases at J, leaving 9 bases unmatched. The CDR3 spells CASSPPRGGEEQFF. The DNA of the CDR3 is TGTGCCAGCAGCCCTCCCCGGGGGGGGGAGGAGCAGTTCTTC.

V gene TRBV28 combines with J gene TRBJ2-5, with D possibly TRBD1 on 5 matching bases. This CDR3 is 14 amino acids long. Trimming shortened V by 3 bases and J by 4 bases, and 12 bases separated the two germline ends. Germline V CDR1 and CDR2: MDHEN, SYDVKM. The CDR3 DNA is TGTGCCAGCAGTTTTTCAGGGTCCCGAGAGACCCAGTACTTC. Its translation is CASSFSGSRETQYF.

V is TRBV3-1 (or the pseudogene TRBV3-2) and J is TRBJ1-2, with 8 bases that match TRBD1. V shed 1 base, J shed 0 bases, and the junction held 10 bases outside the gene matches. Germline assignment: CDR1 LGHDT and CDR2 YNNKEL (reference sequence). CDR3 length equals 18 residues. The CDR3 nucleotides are TGTGCCAGCAGCCAAGTAAACGACAGGGGTTATTCTAACTATGGCTACACCTTC. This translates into CASSQVNDRGYSNYGYTF.

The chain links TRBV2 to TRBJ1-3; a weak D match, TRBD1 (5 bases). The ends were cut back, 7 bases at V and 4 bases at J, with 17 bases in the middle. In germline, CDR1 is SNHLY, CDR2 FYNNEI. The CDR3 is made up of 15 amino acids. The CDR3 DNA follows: TGTGCCAGCATCCGAATTCAGGGCTCAGGAAACACCATATATTTT. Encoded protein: CASIRIQGSGNTIYF.

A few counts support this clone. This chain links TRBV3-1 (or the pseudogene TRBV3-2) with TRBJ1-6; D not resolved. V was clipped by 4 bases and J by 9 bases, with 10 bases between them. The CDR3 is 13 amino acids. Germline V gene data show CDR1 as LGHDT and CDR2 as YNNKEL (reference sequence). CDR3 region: CASSPNPGSPLHF. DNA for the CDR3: TGTGCCAGCAGCCCCAATCCCGGTTCACCCCTCCACTTT.

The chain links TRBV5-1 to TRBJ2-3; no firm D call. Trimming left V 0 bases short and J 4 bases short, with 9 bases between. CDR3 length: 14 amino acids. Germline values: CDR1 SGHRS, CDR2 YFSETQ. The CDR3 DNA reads TGCGCCAGCAGCTTGGTTACTCCGTCAGATACGCAGTATTTT. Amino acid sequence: CASSLVTPSDTQYF.

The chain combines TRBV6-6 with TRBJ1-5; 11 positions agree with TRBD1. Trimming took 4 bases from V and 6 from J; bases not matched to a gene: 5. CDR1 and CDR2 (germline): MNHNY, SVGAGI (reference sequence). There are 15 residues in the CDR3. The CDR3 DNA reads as TGTGCCAGCAGTTTGGACAGGGGGCTAGGTCAGCCCCAGCATTTT. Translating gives CASSLDRGLGQPQHF.

CDR3 nucleotide sequence: TGTGCCAGCAGTTACGCCAGGGCAGATACGCAGTATTTT. Protein sequence: CASSYARADTQYF. The chain is built from TRBV6-5 and TRBJ2-3, with D maybe TRBD1 (5 bases). The germline V gene encodes CDR1 MNHEY and CDR2 SVGAGI. V shed 2 bases and J shed 4 bases, with 7 bases lying between them. The CDR3 sequence is 13 residues long.